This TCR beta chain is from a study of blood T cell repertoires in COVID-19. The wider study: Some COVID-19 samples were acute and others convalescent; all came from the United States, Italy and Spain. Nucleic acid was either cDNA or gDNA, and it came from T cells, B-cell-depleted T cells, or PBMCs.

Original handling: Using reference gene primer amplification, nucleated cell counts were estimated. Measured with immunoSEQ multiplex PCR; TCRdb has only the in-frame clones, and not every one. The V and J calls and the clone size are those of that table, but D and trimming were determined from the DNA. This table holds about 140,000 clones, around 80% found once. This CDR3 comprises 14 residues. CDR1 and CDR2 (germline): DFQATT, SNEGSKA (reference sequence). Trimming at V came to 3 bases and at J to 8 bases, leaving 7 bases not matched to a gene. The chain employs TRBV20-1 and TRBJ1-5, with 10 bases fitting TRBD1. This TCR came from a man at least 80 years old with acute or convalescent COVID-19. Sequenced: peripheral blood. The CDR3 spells CSASLGTGEKPQHF. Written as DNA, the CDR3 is TGCAGTGCTAGTTTGGGGACAGGGGAAAAGCCCCAGCATTTT.